This TCR beta chain originates from a study of cytomegalovirus exposure and HLA in healthy donors. The sample holds one count of this clone. Produced via immunoSEQ multiplex PCR; TCRdb's table is partial and in-frame only. The data contain 110,000 to 150,000 clones, about 94% of them singletons. The sequencing input was PBMCs. The TCR sequence derives from a man in his late teens or twenties in good health and CMV-seropositive.

The CDR3 DNA reads TGTGCCTGGAGTAATACAGGGTTTGGGTATGGCTACACCTTC. It specifies CAWSNTGFGYGYTF. The chain uses TRBV30 and TRBJ1-2, with a possible D match to TRBD1 (6 bases). Trimming cost V 2 bases and J 5 bases, with 15 bases left between them. Germline values: CDR1 GTSNPN, CDR2 SVGIG (reference sequence). The length of the CDR3 is 14 residues.